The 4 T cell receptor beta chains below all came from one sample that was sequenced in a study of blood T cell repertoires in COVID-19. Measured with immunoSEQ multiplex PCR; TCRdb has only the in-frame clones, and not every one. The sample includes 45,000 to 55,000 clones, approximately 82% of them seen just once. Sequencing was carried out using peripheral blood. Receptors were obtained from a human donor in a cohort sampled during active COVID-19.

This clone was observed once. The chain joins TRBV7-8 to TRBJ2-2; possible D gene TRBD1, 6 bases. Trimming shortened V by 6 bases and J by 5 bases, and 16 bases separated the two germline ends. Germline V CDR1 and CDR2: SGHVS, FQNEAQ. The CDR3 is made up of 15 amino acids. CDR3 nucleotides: TGTGCCAGCAGGTCTACAGGGAGCGAAACCGGGGAGCTGTTTTTT. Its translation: CASRSTGSETGELFF.

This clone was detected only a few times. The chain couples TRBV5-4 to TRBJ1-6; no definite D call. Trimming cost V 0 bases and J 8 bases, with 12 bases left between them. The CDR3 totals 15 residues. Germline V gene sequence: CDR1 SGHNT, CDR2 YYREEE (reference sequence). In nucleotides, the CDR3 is TGTGCCAGCAGCTTGGCCGGGGTTAAGGATTCACCCCTCCACTTT. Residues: CASSLAGVKDSPLHF.

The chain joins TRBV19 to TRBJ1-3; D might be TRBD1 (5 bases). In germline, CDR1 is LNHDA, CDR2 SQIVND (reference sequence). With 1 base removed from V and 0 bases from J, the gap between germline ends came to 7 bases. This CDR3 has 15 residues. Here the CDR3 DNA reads TGTGCCAGTAGTATAGGGAGGGGCTCTGGAAACACCATATATTTT. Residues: CASSIGRGSGNTIYF.

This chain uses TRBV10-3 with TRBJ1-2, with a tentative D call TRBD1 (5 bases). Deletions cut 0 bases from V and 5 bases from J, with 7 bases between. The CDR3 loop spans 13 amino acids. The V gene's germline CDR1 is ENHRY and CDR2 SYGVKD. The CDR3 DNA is TGTGCCATCAGTGAGTCCGGGGGGTATGGCTACACCTTC. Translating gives CAISESGGYGYTF.